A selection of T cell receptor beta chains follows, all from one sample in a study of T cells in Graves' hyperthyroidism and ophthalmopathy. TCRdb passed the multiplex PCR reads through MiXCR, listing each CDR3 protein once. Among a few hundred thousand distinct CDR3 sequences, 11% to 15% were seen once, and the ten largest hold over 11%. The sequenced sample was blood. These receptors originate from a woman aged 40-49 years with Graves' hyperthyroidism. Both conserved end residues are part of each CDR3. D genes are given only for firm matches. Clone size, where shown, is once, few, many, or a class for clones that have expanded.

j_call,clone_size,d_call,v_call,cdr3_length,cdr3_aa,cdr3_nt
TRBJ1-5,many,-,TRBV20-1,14,CSARVGQLNQPQHF,TGCAGTGCTAGAGTAGGACAGCTCAATCAGCCCCAGCATTTT
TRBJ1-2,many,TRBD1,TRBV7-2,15,CASRPGQERVRGYTF,TGTGCCAGCAGACCTGGACAGGAGAGGGTTAGAGGCTACACCTTC
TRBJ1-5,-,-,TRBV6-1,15,CASSVATSGNQPQHF,TGTGCCAGCAGTGTAGCGACGTCAGGCAATCAGCCCCAGCATTTT
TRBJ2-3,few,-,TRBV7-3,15,CASSAWGNETDTQYF,TGTGCCAGCAGCGCTTGGGGCAATGAGACAGATACGCAGTATTTT
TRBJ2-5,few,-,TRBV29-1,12,CSVIAAQETQYF,TGCAGCGTTATAGCGGCGCAAGAGACCCAGTACTTC
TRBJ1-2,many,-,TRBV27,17,CASSPTHREPTNYGYTF,TGTGCCAGCAGTCCCACCCACAGGGAACCTACTAACTATGGCTACACCTTC
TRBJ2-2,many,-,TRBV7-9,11,CASLPWGELFF,TGTGCCAGCCTCCCTTGGGGGGAGCTGTTTTTT
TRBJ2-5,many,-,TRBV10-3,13,CAIKPSGQETQYF,TGTGCCATCAAGCCGTCAGGGCAAGAGACCCAGTACTTC
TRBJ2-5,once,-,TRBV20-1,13,CSAYAGNFGTQYF,TGCAGTGCTTACGCCGGGAATTTCGGGACCCAGTACTTC
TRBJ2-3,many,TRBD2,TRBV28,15,CASSELAGSTDTQYF,TGTGCCAGCAGTGAACTAGCGGGGAGCACAGATACGCAGTATTTT
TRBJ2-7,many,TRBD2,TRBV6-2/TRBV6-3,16,CASSYESGRTNYEQYF,TGTGCCAGCAGTTACGAGAGCGGGAGAACCAACTACGAGCAGTACTTC
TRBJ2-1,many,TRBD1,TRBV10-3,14,CAISEEDRYNEQFF,TGTGCCATCAGTGAGGAGGACAGGTACAATGAGCAGTTCTTC
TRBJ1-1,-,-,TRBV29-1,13,CSVGEGPSTEAFF,TGCAGCGTTGGTGAGGGACCGAGCACTGAAGCTTTCTTT
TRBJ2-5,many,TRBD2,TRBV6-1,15,CASTLAPGLGVTQYF,TGTGCCAGCACCCTTGCCCCGGGACTAGGCGTGACCCAGTACTTC
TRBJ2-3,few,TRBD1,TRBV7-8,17,CASSSQPGQGGLDTQYF,TGTGCCAGCAGCTCCCAGCCGGGACAGGGAGGTTTGGATACGCAGTATTTT
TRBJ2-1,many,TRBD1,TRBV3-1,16,CASSRTGQASYNEQFF,TGTGCCAGCAGCCGTACAGGACAGGCTTCTTACAATGAGCAGTTCTTC
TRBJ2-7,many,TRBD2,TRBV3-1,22,CASSLSLAPGLAGSRRRYEQYF,TGTGCCAGCAGCCTATCATTGGCACCGGGACTAGCGGGATCCAGGCGTCGCTACGAGCAGTACTTC
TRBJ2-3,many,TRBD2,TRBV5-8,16,CASSETSGISTDTQYF,TGTGCCAGCAGCGAGACTAGCGGAATTAGCACAGATACGCAGTATTTT
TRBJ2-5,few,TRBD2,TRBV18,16,CASSPQGLARGETQYF,TGTGCCAGCTCACCCCAGGGACTAGCAAGGGGGGAGACCCAGTACTTC
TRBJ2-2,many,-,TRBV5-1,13,CASSVTDTGELFF,TGCGCCAGCAGCGTGACAGACACCGGGGAGCTGTTTTTT
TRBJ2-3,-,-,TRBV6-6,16,CASSYSSRGSTDTQYF,TGTGCCAGCAGTTACTCCTCCAGGGGCTCCACAGATACGCAGTATTTT
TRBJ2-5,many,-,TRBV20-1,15,CSARDRLSGFETQYF,TGCAGTGCTAGAGATCGGCTTTCGGGATTCGAGACCCAGTACTTC
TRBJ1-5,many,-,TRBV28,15,CASSPLPGPNQPQHF,TGTGCCAGCAGTCCCCTTCCGGGCCCCAATCAGCCCCAGCATTTT
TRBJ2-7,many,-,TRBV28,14,CASSLMAGPYEQYF,TGTGCCAGCAGTTTAATGGCGGGACCCTACGAGCAGTACTTC
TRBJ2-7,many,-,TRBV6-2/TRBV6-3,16,CASSYSRGGSSYEQYF,TGTGCCAGCAGTTACTCGAGAGGGGGAAGCTCCTACGAGCAGTACTTC
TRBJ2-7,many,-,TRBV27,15,CASSPIPGTYYEQYF,TGTGCCAGCAGTCCGATTCCCGGGACATACTACGAGCAGTACTTC
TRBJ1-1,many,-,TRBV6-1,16,CASSATGPARNTEAFF,TGTGCCAGCAGTGCAACCGGACCGGCCAGGAACACTGAAGCTTTCTTT
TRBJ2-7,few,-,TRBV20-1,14,CSASRLSSSYEQYF,TGCAGTGCTTCGAGACTAAGCAGCTCCTACGAGCAGTACTTC
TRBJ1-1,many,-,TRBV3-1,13,CASSREGNTEAFF,TGTGCCAGCAGTCGGGAAGGGAACACTGAAGCTTTCTTT
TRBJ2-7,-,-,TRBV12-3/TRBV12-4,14,CASSSTLWAGEQYF,TGTGCCAGCAGTTCCACACTCTGGGCGGGCGAGCAGTACTTC
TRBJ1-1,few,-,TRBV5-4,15,CASSLDSNPPTEAFF,TGTGCCAGCAGCTTGGACAGCAACCCCCCCACTGAAGCTTTCTTT
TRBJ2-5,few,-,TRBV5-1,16,CASSLANTGSQETQYF,TGCGCCAGCAGCTTGGCCAATACCGGGTCCCAAGAGACCCAGTACTTC
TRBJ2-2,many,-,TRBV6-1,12,CASSDSYGELFF,TGTGCCAGCAGTGACAGCTACGGGGAGCTGTTTTTT
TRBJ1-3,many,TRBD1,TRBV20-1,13,CSAGQGSGNTIYF,TGCAGTGCTGGACAGGGATCTGGAAACACCATATATTTT
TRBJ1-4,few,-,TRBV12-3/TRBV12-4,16,CASSFGVWGVDEKLFF,TGTGCCAGCAGTTTTGGGGTTTGGGGGGTAGATGAAAAACTGTTTTTT
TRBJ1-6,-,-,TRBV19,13,CASTETVGSPLHF,TGTGCCAGTACGGAGACAGTGGGATCACCCCTCCACTTT
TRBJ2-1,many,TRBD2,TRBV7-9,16,CASSATSGSPGNEQFF,TGTGCCAGCAGCGCGACTAGCGGGAGCCCGGGGAATGAGCAGTTCTTC
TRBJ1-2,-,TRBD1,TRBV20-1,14,CSAGGGTANYGYTF,TGCAGTGCTGGGGGGGGGACAGCTAACTATGGCTACACCTTC
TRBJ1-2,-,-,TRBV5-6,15,CASSIGQREFYGYTF,TGTGCCAGCAGCATCGGACAGAGGGAATTCTATGGCTACACCTTC
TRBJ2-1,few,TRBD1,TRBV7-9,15,CASSLTGGDPNEQFF,TGTGCCAGCAGCCTGACAGGGGGCGACCCCAATGAGCAGTTCTTC
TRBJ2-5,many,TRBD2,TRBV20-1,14,CSARAAGEGETQYF,TGCAGTGCTAGGGCGGCGGGAGAAGGAGAGACCCAGTACTTC
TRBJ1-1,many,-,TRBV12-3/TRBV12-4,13,CASTRGGNTEAFF,TGTGCCAGCACTCGGGGAGGAAACACTGAAGCTTTCTTT
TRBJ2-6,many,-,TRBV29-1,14,CSVQKSSGANVLTF,TGCAGCGTCCAGAAGAGCTCTGGGGCCAACGTCCTGACTTTC
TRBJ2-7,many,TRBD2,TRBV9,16,CASSVDASGSSYEQYF,TGTGCCAGCAGCGTAGATGCTAGCGGGAGCTCCTACGAGCAGTACTTC
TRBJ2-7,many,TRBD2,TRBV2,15,CASRKSGAPGGEQYF,TGTGCCAGCAGAAAAAGCGGGGCCCCTGGCGGCGAGCAGTACTTC
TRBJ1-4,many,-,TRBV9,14,CASSVGGGTEKLFF,TGTGCCAGCAGCGTAGGAGGGGGGACTGAAAAACTGTTTTTT
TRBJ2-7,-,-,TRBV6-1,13,CASKRKGKYEQYF,TGTGCCAGCAAGCGGAAAGGCAAGTACGAGCAGTACTTC
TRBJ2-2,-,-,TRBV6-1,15,CASSDREARTGELFF,TGTGCCAGCAGTGACAGGGAGGCGCGCACCGGGGAGCTGTTTTTT
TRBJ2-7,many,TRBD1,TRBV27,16,CASALPGTGAVYEQYF,TGTGCCAGCGCCCTACCCGGGACAGGGGCGGTCTACGAGCAGTACTTC
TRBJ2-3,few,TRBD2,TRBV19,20,CASSIGGGVAGGISTDTQYF,TGTGCCAGTAGTATAGGGGGAGGAGTAGCGGGAGGTATCAGCACAGATACGCAGTATTTT
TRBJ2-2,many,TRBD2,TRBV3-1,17,CASKKREGPRDTGELFF,TGTGCCAGCAAGAAGCGGGAGGGCCCTCGTGACACCGGGGAGCTGTTTTTT
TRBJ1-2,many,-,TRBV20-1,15,CSARIVSATNYGYTF,TGCAGTGCTAGAATTGTGTCAGCGACTAACTATGGCTACACCTTC
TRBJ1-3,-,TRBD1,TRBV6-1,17,CASSRTIQGASGNTIYF,TGTGCCAGCAGTCGTACAATACAGGGGGCGTCTGGAAACACCATATATTTT
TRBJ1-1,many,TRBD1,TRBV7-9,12,CASSPVGTGAFF,TGTGCCAGCAGCCCGGTAGGGACAGGAGCTTTCTTT
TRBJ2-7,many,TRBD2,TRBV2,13,CASNPSGRYEQYF,TGTGCCAGCAACCCTAGCGGGAGGTACGAGCAGTACTTC
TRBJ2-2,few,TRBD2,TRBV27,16,CASSPPAGGYTGELFF,TGTGCCAGCAGTCCCCCGGCGGGAGGGTATACCGGGGAGCTGTTTTTT
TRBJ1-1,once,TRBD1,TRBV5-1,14,CASSGTGDNTEAFF,TGCGCCAGCAGCGGCACAGGGGATAACACTGAAGCTTTCTTT
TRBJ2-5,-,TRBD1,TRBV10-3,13,CATRDRAQETQYF,TGTGCCACCCGGGACAGGGCACAAGAGACCCAGTACTTC
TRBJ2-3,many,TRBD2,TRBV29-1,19,CSVEGTSGRKGAHTDTQYF,TGCAGCGTTGAGGGAACTAGCGGGAGGAAAGGGGCACACACAGATACGCAGTATTTT
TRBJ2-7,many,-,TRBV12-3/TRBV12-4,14,CASSVLGRFYEQYF,TGTGCCAGCAGTGTATTGGGCAGATTCTACGAGCAGTACTTC